This TCR beta chain was found in a study of T cell repertoires in ileal Crohn's disease. Looking at the study overall: Operated complications were stricturing disease (approximately 61%) and penetrating disease (around 39%).

General observations from the study: Active smokers at surgery had more clonal expansions than non-smokers. Sorted CD8 T cells held more high-frequency clones than CD4.

As for time point: neoterminal ileum biopsy at postoperative endoscopy, about 6 months after surgery. Included were adult ileal or ileocolonic Crohn's patients indicated for ileocolonic resection. Comment on this clone: What it recognizes is unknown.

Generated by immunoSEQ multiplex PCR, the TCRdb table keeps only in-frame clones and is missing some. Here the sample spans roughly 1,800 clones, around nine tenths being singletons. This CDR3 has 16 amino acids. Germline V gene lookup returns CDR1 MDHEN and CDR2 SYDVKM. V was clipped by 2 bases and J by 0 bases, with 11 bases between them. The sequencing sample was made of ileal tissue. V usage is TRBV28 and J usage is TRBJ1-5; D call uncertain. The clonotype originates from an adult with Crohn's disease. The CDR3 DNA reads as TGTGCCAGCAGTTTAACGGTCCCGGGTAGCAATCAGCCCCAGCATTTT. Translation: CASSLTVPGSNQPQHF.